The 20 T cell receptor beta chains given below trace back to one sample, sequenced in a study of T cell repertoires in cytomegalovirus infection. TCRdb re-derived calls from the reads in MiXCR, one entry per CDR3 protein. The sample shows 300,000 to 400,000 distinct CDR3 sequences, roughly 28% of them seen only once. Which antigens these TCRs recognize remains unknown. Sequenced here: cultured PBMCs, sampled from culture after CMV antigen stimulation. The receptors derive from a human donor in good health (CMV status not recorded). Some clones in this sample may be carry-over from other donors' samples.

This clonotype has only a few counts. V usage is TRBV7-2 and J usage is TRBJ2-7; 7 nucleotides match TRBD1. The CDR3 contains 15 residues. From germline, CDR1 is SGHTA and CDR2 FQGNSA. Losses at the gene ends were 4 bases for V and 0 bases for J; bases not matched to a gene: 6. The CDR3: CASSSTTGTSYEQYF. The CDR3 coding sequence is TGTGCCAGCAGCTCAACGACAGGGACCTCCTACGAGCAGTACTTC.

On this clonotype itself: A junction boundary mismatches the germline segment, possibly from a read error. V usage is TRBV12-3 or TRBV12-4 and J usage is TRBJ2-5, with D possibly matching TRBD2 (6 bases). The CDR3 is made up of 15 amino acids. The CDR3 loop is CASSLGAGSGESQYF. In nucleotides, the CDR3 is TGTGCCAGCAGCCTAGGGGCAGGTAGCGGAGAGTCCCAGTACTTC.

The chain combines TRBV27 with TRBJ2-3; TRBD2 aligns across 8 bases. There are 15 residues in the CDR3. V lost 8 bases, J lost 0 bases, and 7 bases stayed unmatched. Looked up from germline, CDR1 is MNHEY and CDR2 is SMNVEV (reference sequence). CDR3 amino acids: CASSPGTRSTDTQYF. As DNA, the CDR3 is TGTGCCAGCTCCCCCGGGACTAGAAGCACAGATACGCAGTATTTT.

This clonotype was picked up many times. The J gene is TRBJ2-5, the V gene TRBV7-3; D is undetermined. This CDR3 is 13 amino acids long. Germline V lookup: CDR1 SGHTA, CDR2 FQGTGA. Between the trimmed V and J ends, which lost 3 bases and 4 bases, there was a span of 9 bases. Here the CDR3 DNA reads TGTGCCAGCAGCTTTGGCAACTCAGAGACCCAGTACTTC. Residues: CASSFGNSETQYF.

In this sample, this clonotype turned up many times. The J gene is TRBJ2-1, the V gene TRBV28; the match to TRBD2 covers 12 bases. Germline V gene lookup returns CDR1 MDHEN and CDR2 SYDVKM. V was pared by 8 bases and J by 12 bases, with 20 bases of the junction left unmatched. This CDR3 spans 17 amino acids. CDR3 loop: CASLPLGRTSGVAWQFF. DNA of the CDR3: TGTGCCAGCCTCCCACTTGGTAGGACTAGCGGGGTGGCGTGGCAGTTCTTC.

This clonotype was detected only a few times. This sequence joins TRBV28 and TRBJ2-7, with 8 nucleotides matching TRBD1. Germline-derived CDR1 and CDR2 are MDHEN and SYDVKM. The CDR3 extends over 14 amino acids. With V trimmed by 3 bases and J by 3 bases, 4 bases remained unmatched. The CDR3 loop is CASSLGQDLYEQYF. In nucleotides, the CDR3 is TGTGCCAGCAGTTTGGGACAGGACCTCTACGAGCAGTACTTC.

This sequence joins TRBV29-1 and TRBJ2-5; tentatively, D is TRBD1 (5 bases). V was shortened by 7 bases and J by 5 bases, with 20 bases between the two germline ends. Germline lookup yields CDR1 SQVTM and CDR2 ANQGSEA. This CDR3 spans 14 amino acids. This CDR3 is CSANRGRGGETQYF. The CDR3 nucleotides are TGCAGCGCCAATAGGGGAAGGGGTGGTGAGACCCAGTACTTC.

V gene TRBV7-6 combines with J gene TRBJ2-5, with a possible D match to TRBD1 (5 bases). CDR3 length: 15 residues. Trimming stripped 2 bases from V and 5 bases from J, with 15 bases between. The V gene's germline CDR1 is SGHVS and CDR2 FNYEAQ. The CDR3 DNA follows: TGTGCCAGCAGCTTACGGGCAGGGCCAGGGGAGACCCAGTACTTC. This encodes CASSLRAGPGETQYF. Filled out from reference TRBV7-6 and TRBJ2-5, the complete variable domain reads GAGVSQSPRYKVTKRGQDVALRCDPISGHVSLYWYRQALGQGPEFLTYFNYEAQQDKSGLPNDRFSAERPEGSISTLTIQRTEQRDSAMYRCASSLRAGPGETQYFGPGTRLLVL.

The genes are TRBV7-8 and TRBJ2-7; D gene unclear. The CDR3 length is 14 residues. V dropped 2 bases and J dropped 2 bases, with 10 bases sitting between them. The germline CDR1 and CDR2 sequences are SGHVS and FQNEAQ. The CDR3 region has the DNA TGTGCCAGCAGCTTATGGCAGGAAGCCTACGAGCAGTACTTC. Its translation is CASSLWQEAYEQYF.

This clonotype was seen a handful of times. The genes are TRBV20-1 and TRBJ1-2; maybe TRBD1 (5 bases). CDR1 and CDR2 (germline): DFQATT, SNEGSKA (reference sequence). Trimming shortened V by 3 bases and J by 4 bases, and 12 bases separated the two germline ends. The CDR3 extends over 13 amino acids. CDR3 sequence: CSARAGTLYGYTF. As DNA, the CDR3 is TGCAGTGCTAGGGCCGGGACCCTCTATGGCTACACCTTC.

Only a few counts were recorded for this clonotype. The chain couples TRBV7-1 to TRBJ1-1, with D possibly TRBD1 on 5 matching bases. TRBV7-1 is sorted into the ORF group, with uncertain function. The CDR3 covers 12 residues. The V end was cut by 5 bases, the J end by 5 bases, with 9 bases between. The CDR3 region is CASSPGWTEAFF. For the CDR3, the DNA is TGTGCCAGCAGCCCAGGGTGGACTGAAGCTTTCTTT.

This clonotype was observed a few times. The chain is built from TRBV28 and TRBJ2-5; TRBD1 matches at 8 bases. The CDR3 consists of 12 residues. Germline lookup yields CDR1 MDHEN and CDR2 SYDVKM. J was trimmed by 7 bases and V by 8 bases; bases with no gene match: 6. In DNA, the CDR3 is TGTGCCAGCCAGGGGGCGACCGGGACCCAGTACTTC. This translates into CASQGATGTQYF.

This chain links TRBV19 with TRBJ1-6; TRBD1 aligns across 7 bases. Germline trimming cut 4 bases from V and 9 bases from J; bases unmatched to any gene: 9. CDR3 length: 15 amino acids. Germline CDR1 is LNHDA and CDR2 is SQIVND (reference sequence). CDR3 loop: CASSTTTGRSSPLHF. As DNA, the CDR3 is TGTGCCAGTAGTACCACGACAGGGAGGAGTTCACCCCTCCACTTT.

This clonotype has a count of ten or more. The CDR3 sequence: CASTPLTGAIAYTF. The CDR3 DNA sequence: TGTGCCAGCACCCCGCTTACTGGGGCAATTGCCTACACCTTC. The gene calls are TRBV7-9 and TRBJ1-2, with a tentative D call TRBD1 (5 bases). The germline gives CDR1 SEHNR, CDR2 FQNEAQ (reference sequence). Trimming took off 7 bases at V and 10 bases at J, with 22 bases between the two ends. The CDR3 has 14 amino acids.

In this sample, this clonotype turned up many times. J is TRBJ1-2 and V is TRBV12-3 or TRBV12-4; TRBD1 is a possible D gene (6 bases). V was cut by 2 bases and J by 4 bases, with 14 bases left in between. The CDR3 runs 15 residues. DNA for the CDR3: TGTGCCAGCAGTTTAACAAATGGGGGCGGCTATGGCTACACCTTC. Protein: CASSLTNGGGYGYTF.

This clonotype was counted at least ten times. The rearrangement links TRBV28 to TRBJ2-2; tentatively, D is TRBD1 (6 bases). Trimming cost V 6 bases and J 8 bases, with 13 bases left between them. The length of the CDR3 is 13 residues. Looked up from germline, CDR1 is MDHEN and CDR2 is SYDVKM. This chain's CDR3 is CASRSGVNGELFF. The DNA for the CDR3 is TGTGCCAGCAGATCAGGGGTCAATGGGGAGCTGTTTTTT.

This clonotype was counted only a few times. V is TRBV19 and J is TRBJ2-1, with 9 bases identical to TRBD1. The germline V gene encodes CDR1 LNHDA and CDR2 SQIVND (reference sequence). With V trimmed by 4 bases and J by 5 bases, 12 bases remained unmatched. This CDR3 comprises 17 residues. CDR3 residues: CASSNYPGQGWDNEQFF. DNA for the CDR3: TGTGCCAGTAGTAACTATCCGGGACAGGGTTGGGACAATGAGCAGTTCTTC. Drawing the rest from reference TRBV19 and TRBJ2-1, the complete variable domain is DGGITQSPKYLFRKEGQNVTLSCEQNLNHDAMYWYRQDPGQGLRLIYYSQIVNDFQKGDIAEGYSVSREKKESFPLTVTSAQKNPTAFYLCASSNYPGQGWDNEQFFGPGTRLTVL.

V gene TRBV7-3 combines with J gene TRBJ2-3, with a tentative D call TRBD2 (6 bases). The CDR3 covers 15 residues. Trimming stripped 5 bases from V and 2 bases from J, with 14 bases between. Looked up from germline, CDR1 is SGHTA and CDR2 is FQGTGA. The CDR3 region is CASSATRGYTDTQYF. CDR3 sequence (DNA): TGTGCCAGCAGCGCAACCCGGGGGTACACAGATACGCAGTATTTT.

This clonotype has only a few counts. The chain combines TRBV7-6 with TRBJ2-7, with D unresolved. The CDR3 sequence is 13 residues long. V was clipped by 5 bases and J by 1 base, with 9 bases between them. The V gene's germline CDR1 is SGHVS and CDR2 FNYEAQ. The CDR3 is CASSPADSYEQYF. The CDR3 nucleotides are TGTGCCAGCAGCCCCGCGGATTCCTACGAGCAGTACTTC.

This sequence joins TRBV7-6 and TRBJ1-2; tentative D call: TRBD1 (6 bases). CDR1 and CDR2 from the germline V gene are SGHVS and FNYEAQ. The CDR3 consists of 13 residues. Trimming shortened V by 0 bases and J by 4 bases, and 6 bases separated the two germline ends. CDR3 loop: CASSLAQGYGYTF. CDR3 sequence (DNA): TGTGCCAGCAGCTTAGCACAGGGCTATGGCTACACCTTC.